Below are 32 T cell receptor beta chains sequenced from a single sample in a study of OX40 agonist ivuxolimab in advanced cancers. This table comes from immunoSEQ multiplex PCR, and its TCRdb copy is limited to in-frame clones, with some not included. The table lists 77,000 or so clones, over 85% of them singletons. This specimen was CD4+ or CD8+ T cells sorted from blood, taken in a trial of the OX40 agonist ivuxolimab. Receptor source: an adult with an advanced solid tumor such as melanoma, head and neck, liver or kidney cancer.

The chain is built from TRBV2 and TRBJ1-4; a weak D match, TRBD1 (5 bases). Trimming removed 6 bases from V and 6 bases from J, with 8 bases in between. Germline V gene lookup returns CDR1 SNHLY and CDR2 FYNNEI. The CDR3 is made up of 12 amino acids. CDR3 sequence reads: CASSQGYEKLFF. The CDR3 region has the DNA TGTGCCAGCAGCCAGGGATATGAAAAACTGTTTTTT.

This chain connects TRBV19 to TRBJ2-1, with a possible D match to TRBD2 (6 bases). CDR1 LNHDA and CDR2 SQIVND come from the germline V gene (reference sequence). Trimming removed 7 bases from V and 7 bases from J, with 23 bases in between. The CDR3 covers 16 residues. CDR3 sequence (DNA): TGTGCCAGTACCCTAAAGGAGGCGGGATGGGGGAATGAGCAGTTCTTC. Protein product: CASTLKEAGWGNEQFF.

The V gene is TRBV7-3, the J gene TRBJ1-1; 8 nucleotides match TRBD1. Germline V lookup: CDR1 SGHTA, CDR2 FQGTGA. J lost 1 base, V lost 2 bases, and 0 bases had no gene match. This CDR3 comprises 14 residues. The CDR3 DNA is TGTGCCAGCAGCTTAGGACAGGGGAACACTGAAGCTTTCTTT. Its protein is CASSLGQGNTEAFF. Filled out from reference TRBV7-3 and TRBJ1-1, the complete variable domain reads GAGVSQTPSNKVTEKGKYVELRCDPISGHTALYWYRQSLGQGPEFLIYFQGTGAADDSGLPNDRFFAVRPEGSVSTLKIQRTERGDSAVYLCASSLGQGNTEAFFGQGTRLTVV.

The gene calls are TRBV6-5 and TRBJ1-5; no definite D call. The germline CDR1 and CDR2 sequences are MNHEY and SVGAGI. Trimming stripped 4 bases from V and 7 bases from J, with 11 bases between. This CDR3 is built from 13 residues. CDR3 bases: TGTGCCAGCAGTTGGACGGTCTACCAGCCCCAGCATTTT. Its translation is CASSWTVYQPQHF.

This chain links TRBV19 with TRBJ2-5; the match to TRBD2 covers 12 bases. The J call may be mistaken, given a closer DNA end match to TRBJ2-7. The CDR3 is made up of 17 amino acids. Germline CDR1 and CDR2: LNHDA and SQIVND (reference sequence). The CDR3 sequence: CASRKLAGGFGSYEQYF. The CDR3 nucleotides read TGTGCCAGCCGTAAACTAGCGGGAGGTTTTGGATCCTACGAGCAGTACTTC.

The rearrangement uses TRBV19 and TRBJ1-3; maybe TRBD1 (5 bases). Trimming took 8 bases from V and 2 from J, leaving 16 bases between them. This CDR3 region has 15 residues. Germline CDR1 reads LNHDA; CDR2 reads SQIVND (reference sequence). The CDR3 DNA reads TGTGCCAGTCCCCGTCCCGACAGTACTGGAAACACCATATATTTT. It yields the protein CASPRPDSTGNTIYF.

The V call is TRBV28, the J call TRBJ2-7; D remains ambiguous. Germline-derived CDR1 and CDR2 are MDHEN and SYDVKM. This CDR3 has 13 amino acids. The V end lost 3 bases, the J end lost 6 bases, and 12 bases lay between the germline ends. The CDR3 reads CASSLIGVGEQYF. The CDR3, as DNA: TGTGCCAGCAGTTTGATTGGGGTGGGCGAGCAGTACTTC.

J is TRBJ2-1 and V is TRBV7-3, with unresolved D. CDR3 length equals 13 residues. The germline CDR1 and CDR2 sequences are SGHTA and FQGTGA. V gave up 2 bases and J gave up 8 bases, with 10 bases separating them. The CDR3 protein is CASSLGGVDEQFF. CDR3 sequence (DNA): TGTGCCAGCAGCTTAGGTGGGGTCGATGAGCAGTTCTTC.

The rearrangement links TRBV18 to TRBJ2-2, with D perhaps TRBD1 or TRBD2 (5 bases each). This CDR3 has 13 residues. Deletions cut 4 bases from V and 7 bases from J, with 10 bases between. CDR1 and CDR2 from the germline V gene are KGHSH and LQKENI. The CDR3 spells CASSQGSGGELFF. CDR3 coding DNA: TGTGCCAGCTCACAGGGGAGTGGCGGGGAGCTGTTTTTT.

On this clone: Germline is not matched at one junction end, which may reflect a read error. This rearrangement joins TRBV5-4 to TRBJ1-6, with D uncertain. Looked up from germline, CDR1 is SGHNT and CDR2 is YYREEE (reference sequence). This CDR3 region has 16 residues. CDR3 region: CASSQDYAASGSPLHF. CDR3 DNA: TGCGCCAGCAGCCAAGACTACGCGGCATCGGGTTCACCCCTCCACTTT.

The gene calls are TRBV7-2 and TRBJ2-7; the match to TRBD2 covers 12 bases. Germline V lookup: CDR1 SGHTA, CDR2 FQGNSA. After removal of 1 base from V and 3 bases from J, the junction contained 7 bases not matched to a gene. The CDR3 runs 17 residues. CDR3 in amino acids: CASSLVVRLAGDYEQYF. DNA of the CDR3: TGTGCCAGCAGCTTAGTGGTCCGACTAGCGGGGGACTACGAGCAGTACTTC.

J is TRBJ2-2 and V is TRBV5-1; 9 nucleotides match TRBD2. This CDR3 has 16 amino acids. The germline CDR1 and CDR2 sequences are SGHRS and YFSETQ. V lost 6 bases to trimming and J lost 2 bases; unmatched junction nucleotides: 8. For the CDR3, the DNA is TGCGCCAGCACCTATAGCGGGAGAGTTAACACCGGGGAGCTGTTTTTT. This gives the protein CASTYSGRVNTGELFF.

In its sample, this clone was seen once. The genes are TRBV10-1 and TRBJ2-2; the D is unclear. Germline V gene data show CDR1 as WNHNN and CDR2 as SYGVQD (reference sequence). Trimming removed 6 bases from V and 5 bases from J, with 7 bases in between. The CDR3 covers 12 residues. The DNA of the CDR3 is TGCGCCAGCAGAGAGGAGACCGGGGAGCTGTTTTTT. The encoded protein is CASREETGELFF.

The J gene is TRBJ1-2, the V gene TRBV28; perhaps TRBD1 as D (5 bases). This CDR3 has 11 amino acids. V gave up 6 bases and J gave up 12 bases, with 14 bases separating them. In germline, CDR1 is MDHEN, CDR2 SYDVKM. CDR3 amino acids: CASRSMGVDTF. CDR3 bases: TGTGCCAGCAGATCAATGGGGGTGGACACCTTC.

J is TRBJ1-1 and V is TRBV7-9; D is unclear. The germline gives CDR1 SEHNR, CDR2 FQNEAQ (reference sequence). This CDR3 comprises 13 residues. The V gene lost 5 bases and the J gene lost 1 base, with 8 bases spanning the gap. Here the CDR3 reads CASSLQSNTEAFF. The CDR3 DNA is TGTGCCAGCAGCCTACAATCGAACACTGAAGCTTTCTTT.

The chain employs TRBV5-1 and TRBJ2-4; D possibly matches TRBD1 or TRBD2 (6 bases each). CDR3 length equals 16 residues. V lost 1 base and J 6 bases, leaving 17 bases between the germline ends. Germline V gene sequence: CDR1 SGHRS, CDR2 YFSETQ. In DNA, the CDR3 is TGCGCCAGCAGCTTGTGGGGGGCGGACGGCCGAAACATTCAGTACTTC. Its translation: CASSLWGADGRNIQYF. Full variable domain (outside the CDR3, taken from reference TRBV5-1 and TRBJ2-4): KAGVTQTPRYLIKTRGQQVTLSCSPISGHRSVSWYQQTPGQGLQFLFEYFSETQRNKGNFPGRFSGRQFSNSRSEMNVSTLELGDSALYLCASSLWGADGRNIQYFGAGTRLSVL.

This chain uses TRBV7-2 with TRBJ2-1; D might be TRBD2 (6 bases). The V and J ends lost 3 bases and 6 bases respectively, with 18 bases between them. In germline, CDR1 is SGHTA, CDR2 FQGNSA. The CDR3 spans 16 residues. The CDR3 loop reads CASSFSIGGNFNEQFF. CDR3 DNA sequence: TGTGCCAGCAGCTTCTCGATCGGGGGAAACTTCAATGAGCAGTTCTTC.

The rearrangement uses TRBV27 and TRBJ1-1; D is ambiguous. V was trimmed by 4 bases and J by 11 bases, leaving 11 bases between them. Germline V gene sequence: CDR1 MNHEY, CDR2 SMNVEV (reference sequence). The CDR3 extends over 11 amino acids. The CDR3 DNA is TGTGCCAGCAGTTCGTCATTGGGCGCTTTCTTT. Its protein is CASSSSLGAFF.

The chain links TRBV13 to TRBJ1-4, with 7 bases that match TRBD1. Germline-derived CDR1 and CDR2 are PRHDT and FYEKMQ (reference sequence). With V trimmed by 3 bases and J by 5 bases, 3 bases remained unmatched. The CDR3 contains 14 residues. The CDR3 nucleotides read TGTGCCAGCAGCTTCGGGACAGCAAATGAAAAACTGTTTTTT. Translated, it gives CASSFGTANEKLFF.

This rearrangement joins TRBV4-3 to TRBJ1-2; D ambiguous. Germline CDR1 LGHNA, CDR2 YSLEER. CDR3 size: 15 residues. V was shortened by 1 base and J by 4 bases, with 13 bases between the two germline ends. As DNA, the CDR3 is TGCGCCAGCAGCCAAGCCCCGGAGGGTGGCTATGGCTACACCTTC. Its translation: CASSQAPEGGYGYTF.

The genes are TRBV19 and TRBJ2-7, with D possibly matching TRBD2 (6 bases). The germline V and J ends were trimmed by 4 bases and 3 bases, with 16 bases remaining between them. This CDR3 has 15 residues. Germline V gene data show CDR1 as LNHDA and CDR2 as SQIVND (reference sequence). For the CDR3, the DNA is TGTGCCAGTAGTACCCACCGGGCGGGGAACTACGAGCAGTACTTC. This codes for CASSTHRAGNYEQYF.

This clone was recorded once. The chain couples TRBV4-3 to TRBJ2-7; D gene ambiguous. The V gene's germline CDR1 is LGHNA and CDR2 YSLEER. Trimming removed 0 bases at V and 5 bases at J, with 11 bases between. The CDR3 sequence is 14 residues long. CDR3 sequence reads: CASSQDRVGNEQYF. CDR3 nucleotide sequence: TGCGCCAGCAGCCAAGATAGAGTAGGGAACGAGCAGTACTTC.

The chain links TRBV30 to TRBJ2-5; no clear D gene. This CDR3 is built from 13 residues. With 1 base removed from V and 2 bases from J, the gap between germline ends came to 8 bases. The germline V gene encodes CDR1 GTSNPN and CDR2 SVGIG (reference sequence). The CDR3 region has the DNA TGTGCCTGGAGTGCATTGTTTCAAGAGACCCAGTACTTC. Its translation: CAWSALFQETQYF.

CDR3 amino acids: CASSVGGQVSTDTQYF. CDR3 bases: TGTGCCAGCAGCGTGGGGGGACAGGTGAGCACAGATACGCAGTATTTT. The V gene is TRBV7-9, the J gene TRBJ2-3; 8 bases map to TRBD1. The trim removed 5 bases at V and 0 bases at J, leaving 7 bases unmatched. The CDR3 loop spans 16 amino acids. Looked up from germline, CDR1 is SEHNR and CDR2 is FQNEAQ (reference sequence).

There are a few counts of this clone. The V call is TRBV4-2, the J call TRBJ1-6; D unresolved. The CDR3 contains 12 residues. CDR1 and CDR2 from the germline V gene are LGHNA and YNFKEQ. V lost 3 bases, J lost 15 bases, and 12 bases lay in between. The CDR3 here is CASSQNLDHLHF. For the CDR3, the DNA is TGTGCCAGCAGCCAGAACCTGGACCACCTCCACTTT.

The chain couples TRBV21-1 to TRBJ1-6; the table's TRBD1 call for D was not verified on the DNA. TRBV21-1 is noted as a pseudogene. The CDR3 runs 17 residues. The CDR3 bases are TGTGCCAGCAGCTCAAGGACAGAGCGCGCCTATAATTCACCCCTCCACTTT. Amino acid sequence: CASSSRTERAYNSPLHF.

CDR3 DNA: TGCGCCAGCAGCTTGGCCCCGGCGGGTACTGAAGCTTTCTTT. It yields the protein CASSLAPAGTEAFF. This chain uses TRBV5-1 with TRBJ1-1; the D is unclear. This CDR3 contains 14 residues. The V and J ends lost 0 bases and 5 bases respectively, with 11 bases between them. Germline V gene lookup returns CDR1 SGHRS and CDR2 YFSETQ.

The J gene is TRBJ2-7, the V gene TRBV18, with 12 bases identical to TRBD2. The V gene end was trimmed by 0 bases and the J gene end by 6 bases; junction bases not matched to a gene: 3. Germline CDR1 is KGHSH and CDR2 is LQKENI. The length of the CDR3 is 15 residues. Here the CDR3 DNA reads TGTGCCAGCTCACCACCGACTAGCGGGAGTGCCGAGCAGTACTTC. Protein sequence: CASSPPTSGSAEQYF.

The genes are TRBV2 and TRBJ2-7; maybe TRBD1 (5 bases). The CDR3 spans 13 residues. V lost 5 bases, J lost 0 bases, and 8 bases lay in between. Germline lookup yields CDR1 SNHLY and CDR2 FYNNEI. The CDR3 is CASSRTNSYEQYF. The DNA of the CDR3 is TGTGCCAGCAGTAGGACAAACTCCTACGAGCAGTACTTC.

The chain combines TRBV19 with TRBJ1-2, with D maybe TRBD1 (6 bases). Germline CDR1 LNHDA, CDR2 SQIVND (reference sequence). V lost 4 bases and J lost 6, with 18 bases in between. The CDR3 extends over 15 amino acids. The chain's CDR3 is CASSTRDNPTDGYTF. CDR3 nucleotides: TGTGCCAGTAGTACGCGGGACAATCCTACTGATGGCTACACCTTC. Full variable domain (remainder filled in from reference TRBV19 and TRBJ1-2): DGGITQSPKYLFRKEGQNVTLSCEQNLNHDAMYWYRQDPGQGLRLIYYSQIVNDFQKGDIAEGYSVSREKKESFPLTVTSAQKNPTAFYLCASSTRDNPTDGYTFGSGTRLTVV.

CDR3 amino acids: CASSPDRFGNYGYTF. CDR3 nucleotide sequence: TGTGCCAGCTCACCTGACAGGTTCGGGAACTATGGCTACACCTTC. The rearrangement links TRBV18 to TRBJ1-2; tentatively, D is TRBD1 (6 bases). Trimming cost V 3 bases and J 2 bases, with 13 bases left between them. There are 15 residues in the CDR3. Germline lookup yields CDR1 KGHSH and CDR2 LQKENI.

CDR3 in amino acids: CASSESRLPSGTEYF. CDR3 in DNA: TGTGCCAGCAGTGAATCCCGACTGCCATCGGGTACCGAGTACTTC. The genes are TRBV6-1 and TRBJ2-7; D is ambiguous. The V and J ends lost 2 bases and 11 bases respectively, with 22 bases between them. CDR1 and CDR2 (germline): MNHNS, SASEGT. This CDR3 is built from 15 residues.